These 2 T cell receptor beta chains came from one sample sequenced in a study of T-cell reconstitution after alpha-beta-depleted transplantation in children. The TCRbeta library was prepared with unique molecular identifiers. TCRdb redid the calling of the PCR reads with MiXCR, one entry per CDR3 protein. The table includes approximately 430,000 distinct CDR3 sequences, roughly 16% detected once. The sequences come from PBMCs, mostly from graft donor cells, collected 360 days after TCRalphabeta/CD19-depleted stem cell transplant. The origin of the receptors is a boy under three years old who had a stem cell transplant for Wiskott-Aldrich syndrome, so the T cells may come from the graft donor.

The rearrangement uses TRBV3-1 and TRBJ1-6, with 10 bases lining up with TRBD1. The CDR3 extends over 16 amino acids. V lost 0 bases and J lost 9; bases outside the gene matches: 5. Germline assignment: CDR1 LGHDT and CDR2 YNNKEL (reference sequence). The CDR3 is CASSQDAGTGVSPLHF. In DNA, the CDR3 is TGTGCCAGCAGCCAAGACGCCGGGACAGGGGTTTCACCCCTCCACTTT.

This clonotype was recorded a few times. V usage is TRBV29-1 and J usage is TRBJ2-5; D gene uncertain. From germline, CDR1 is SQVTM and CDR2 ANQGSEA. V was cut by 5 bases and J by 7 bases, with 20 bases left in between. This CDR3 has 14 amino acids. CDR3 amino acids: CSVFLLGTWGTQYF. The CDR3 DNA follows: TGCAGCGTTTTTTTACTCGGTACCTGGGGGACCCAGTACTTC.